This T cell receptor beta chain was captured by sequencing in a study of T cell responses to AZD1222 COVID-19 vaccine. Study-level points and caveats: Spike-specific TCR breadth and depth rose after two AZD1222 doses.

The CDR3 extends over 13 amino acids. CDR1 and CDR2 (germline): SGHNT, YYREEE (reference sequence). The germline V and J ends were trimmed by 0 bases and 6 bases, with 7 bases remaining between them. The protocol was immunoSEQ multiplex PCR, while the TCRdb copy is restricted to in-frame clones and leaves out a portion. Of more than 95,000 clones listed, around 90% were seen once; the top ten hold 9.1%. Comment on this clone: Its antigen is not identified.

The rearrangement links TRBV5-4 to TRBJ2-1; D is uncertain. This specimen was peripheral blood, taken on day 0 of AZD1222 vaccination. The sequence came from an adult in good health. The CDR3 DNA is TGTGCCAGCAGCTTGGTCTTCGGCAATGAGCAGTTCTTC. It codes for CASSLVFGNEQFF.